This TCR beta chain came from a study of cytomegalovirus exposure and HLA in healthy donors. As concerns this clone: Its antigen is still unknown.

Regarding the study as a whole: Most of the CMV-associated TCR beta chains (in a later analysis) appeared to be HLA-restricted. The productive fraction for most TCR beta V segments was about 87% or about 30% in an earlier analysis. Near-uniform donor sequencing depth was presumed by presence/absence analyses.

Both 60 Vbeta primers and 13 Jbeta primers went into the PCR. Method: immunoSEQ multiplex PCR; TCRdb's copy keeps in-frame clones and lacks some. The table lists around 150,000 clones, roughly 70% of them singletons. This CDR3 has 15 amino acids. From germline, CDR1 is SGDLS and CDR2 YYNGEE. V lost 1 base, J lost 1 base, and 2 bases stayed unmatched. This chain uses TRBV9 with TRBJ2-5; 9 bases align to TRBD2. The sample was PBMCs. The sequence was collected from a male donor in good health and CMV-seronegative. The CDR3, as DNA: TGTGCCAGCAGCGTATCGACTAGCGGCCAAGAGACCCAGTACTTC. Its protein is CASSVSTSGQETQYF.